This TCR beta chain was recovered during a study of T cell responses to AZD1222 COVID-19 vaccine. Study-level findings and limits: There were vaccine-associated CD4 TCRs across spike, dominant at 160-218 and 743-854. All repertoire sampling was performed exclusively after the peak T cell response. The study found Spike-specific TCR breadth and depth rose after two AZD1222 doses.

Only in-frame clones appear in the TCRdb table, and some are missing; sequencing was by immunoSEQ multiplex PCR. The table lists around 210,000 clones, around 94% of them singletons. A remark on this clone: Its antigen remains unidentified.

Sequencing was performed on peripheral blood, taken 28 days after the second dose of the MenACWY control vaccine. The TCR sequence derives from an adult who received the MenACWY meningococcal vaccine as a control.

CDR3 sequence reads: CASSLLGIHQPQHF. The CDR3 bases are TGTGCCAGCAGTTTATTAGGGATTCATCAGCCCCAGCATTTT. This sequence joins TRBV28 and TRBJ1-5; D remains ambiguous. V dropped 1 base and J dropped 5 bases, with 9 bases sitting between them. Looked up from germline, CDR1 is MDHEN and CDR2 is SYDVKM. The length of the CDR3 is 14 residues.